The source of this T cell receptor beta chain is a study of brain T cells in children with intractable seizures. The assay was immunoSEQ multiplex PCR, and TCRdb's table has in-frame clones only and misses some. This table holds roughly 80,000 clones, about 90% found once. CDR3 length equals 14 residues. Germline V gene sequence: CDR1 MNHEY, CDR2 SVGAGI. V was pared by 5 bases and J by 0 bases, with 10 bases between. The TCR sequence derives from a girl aged 2-10 years with Rasmussen encephalitis and intractable seizures. This chain connects TRBV6-5 to TRBJ1-1, with D perhaps matching TRBD1 (6 bases). Sequences were derived from peripheral blood, sampled at surgery. Written as DNA, the CDR3 is TGTGCCAGCAGTCTGACAGGAATGAACACTGAAGCTTTCTTT. Translated, it gives CASSLTGMNTEAFF.